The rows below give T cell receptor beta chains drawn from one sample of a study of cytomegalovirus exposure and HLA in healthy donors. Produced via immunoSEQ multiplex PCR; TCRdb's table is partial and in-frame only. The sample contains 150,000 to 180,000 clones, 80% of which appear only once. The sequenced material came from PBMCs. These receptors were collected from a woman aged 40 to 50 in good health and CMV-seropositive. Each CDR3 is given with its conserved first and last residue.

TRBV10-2,CASSPLAGVGTDTQYF
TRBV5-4,CASSLVAGGQETQYF
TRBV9,CASSVGPGGQGSNQPQHF
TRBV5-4,CASSLQGGNQPQHF
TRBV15,CATSRGQEETQYF
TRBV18,CASSQGQGALYEQYF
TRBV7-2,CASSLQLMEAATRQYF
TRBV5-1,CASSLAGLETQYF
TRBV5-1,CASSFGLAGDREQYF
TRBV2,CASSTVAGNTIYF
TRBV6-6,CASRDRGSNQPQHF
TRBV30,CAWSTANVLSPRSNQPQHF
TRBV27,CASEFRGSNEKLFF
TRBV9,CASSVDGGRGEQYF
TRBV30,CAWTHRTSGRPYEQYF
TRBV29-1,CSVEAVLNTEAFF
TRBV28,CASSGPGQGSEKLFF
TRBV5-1,CASSFNSAGRGYTF
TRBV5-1,CASSKSGTANTEAFF
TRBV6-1,CASSETSGRPEQFF
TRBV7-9,CASSSITYNEQFF
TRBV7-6,CASSRAGAEQFF
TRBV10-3,CAISETPGSRVNTEAFF
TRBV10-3,CAISPNLRQANYGYTF
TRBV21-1,CASSPRQGTHEQYF
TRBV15,CATSRDGSWEQFF
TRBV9,CASSVGGLGTEAFF
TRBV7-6,CASSLLDRGGEKLFF
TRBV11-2,CASSLGGVNEQFF
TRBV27,CASSYTGASSGNTIYF
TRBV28,CASSLPGQVAGYTF
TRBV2,CASSESQGATGELFF
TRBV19,CASSIAPGNIQYF
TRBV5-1,CATQPSAGVGETQYF
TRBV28,CASSLQGTEAFF
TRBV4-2,CASSQVPSTYEQYF
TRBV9,CASSQSYPGTGELFF
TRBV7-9,CASSSPSTREQETQYF
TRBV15,CATSRDQTSGRLTYNEQFF
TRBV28,CASSHEGAGNEQFF
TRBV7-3,CASSLSRTSGRAQNTQYF
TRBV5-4,CASSLDISGAGELFF
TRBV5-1,CASSSVGAGAYNEQFF
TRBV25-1,CASSESPLNSATNEKLFF
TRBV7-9,CASSLVDRGNGYTF
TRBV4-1,CASSRIWGGTDTQYF
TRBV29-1,CSVLDRAAGEQYF
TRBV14,CASSQAQLAYEQYF
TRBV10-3,CANLTGFNEKLFF
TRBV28,CASSLGQGTQPQHF